Listed here are 20 T cell receptor beta chains from one sample, sequenced in a study of cytomegalovirus exposure and HLA in healthy donors. Amplification used 60 Vbeta primers and 13 Jbeta primers. The repertoire was sequenced with immunoSEQ multiplex PCR; TCRdb's copy has only in-frame clones and lacks some. The repertoire holds 180,000 or so clones, less than 80% seen once, with around 1.5% in the top ten. The specimen was PBMCs. The receptors originated from a man between 18 and 35 years old in good health and CMV-seronegative.

Points on this clone: Other DNA sequences from this sample encode an identical CDR3 as well. V is TRBV6-6 and J is TRBJ1-5; D is perhaps TRBD1 (5 bases). With 6 bases removed from V and 2 bases from J, the gap between germline ends came to 14 bases. Per the germline V gene, CDR1 is MNHNY and CDR2 is SVGAGI (reference sequence). The CDR3 covers 15 residues. CDR3 nucleotides: TGTGCCAGCAGCCGGGGGGTGTATGGCAATCAGCCCCAGCATTTT. It specifies CASSRGVYGNQPQHF.

The chain carries TRBV28 and TRBJ1-5; 10 bases fit TRBD1. After removal of 4 bases from V and 4 bases from J, the junction contained 4 bases not matched to a gene. The CDR3 consists of 15 residues. Germline loops: CDR1 MDHEN, CDR2 SYDVKM. This CDR3 reads CASSSLGQGNQPQHF. DNA of the CDR3: TGTGCCAGCAGTTCCCTGGGACAGGGGAATCAGCCCCAGCATTTT.

This chain's CDR3 is CASSNPGQGSNGYTF. In nucleotides, the CDR3 is TGCGCCAGCAGCAACCCGGGACAGGGAAGTAATGGCTACACCTTC. The V and J genes are TRBV5-1 and TRBJ1-2; 9 bases map to TRBD1. The CDR3 runs 15 residues. With 4 bases clipped from V and 6 bases from J, the junction kept 10 bases outside the gene matches. Per germline, CDR1 SGHRS and CDR2 YFSETQ.

The rearrangement joins TRBV5-5 to TRBJ1-3; 11 bases line up with TRBD1. The CDR3 has 15 residues. Germline V gives CDR1 SGHKS, CDR2 YYEKEE (reference sequence). V was pared by 4 bases and J by 1 base, with 1 base of the junction left unmatched. This CDR3 reads CASSGTGGSGNTIYF. The CDR3 region has the DNA TGTGCCAGCAGCGGGACAGGGGGTTCTGGAAACACCATATATTTT.

The V gene is TRBV29-1, the J gene TRBJ1-2; D unresolved. From germline, CDR1 is SQVTM and CDR2 ANQGSEA. This CDR3 is built from 11 residues. V was clipped by 3 bases and J by 4 bases, with 6 bases between them. The CDR3 nucleotides are TGCAGCGTTGATCCAGGCTATGGCTACACCTTC. It translates to CSVDPGYGYTF.

The chain is built from TRBV9 and TRBJ2-3, with TRBD2 identical over 13 bases. Per germline, CDR1 SGDLS and CDR2 YYNGEE. The CDR3 has 16 amino acids. The V gene end was trimmed by 4 bases and the J gene end by 5 bases; junction bases not matched to a gene: 7. In DNA, the CDR3 is TGTGCCAGCAGCCCGAGGACTAGCGGGAGAGTAGATACGCAGTATTTT. Its protein product is CASSPRTSGRVDTQYF.

The genes are TRBV11-3 and TRBJ2-7; a weak D match, TRBD1 (5 bases). The germline V gene encodes CDR1 SGHNT and CDR2 YENEEA. CDR3 length equals 13 residues. The V and J ends lost 1 base and 3 bases respectively, with 7 bases between them. The CDR3 nucleotides read TGTGCCAGCAGCTTAGCCAGGGACTACGAGCAGTACTTC. This sequence encodes CASSLARDYEQYF.

The rearrangement joins TRBV5-6 to TRBJ2-5; no firm D call. TRBJ2-7 matches the DNA end more closely, so the J call is doubtful. Germline V gene sequence: CDR1 SGHDT, CDR2 YYEEEE. The CDR3 length is 11 residues. DNA for the CDR3: TGTGCCAGCAGTCTTAACCACGAGCAGTACTTC. Translation gives CASSLNHEQYF.

This sequence joins TRBV4-2 and TRBJ2-2; D possibly corresponds to TRBD1 (5 bases). The CDR3 sequence is 17 residues long. Germline-derived CDR1 and CDR2 are LGHNA and YNFKEQ. The V gene lost 3 bases and the J gene lost 4 bases, with 18 bases spanning the gap. CDR3 residues: CASSHATAGSGTGELFF. The CDR3, as DNA: TGTGCCAGCAGCCACGCGACCGCAGGGTCGGGCACCGGGGAGCTGTTTTTT.

There are a few counts of this clone. The chain combines TRBV13 with TRBJ2-3; D ambiguous. Germline-derived CDR1 and CDR2 are PRHDT and FYEKMQ (reference sequence). Trimming took 2 bases from V and 2 from J, leaving 8 bases between them. CDR3 length: 14 amino acids. The DNA of the CDR3 is TGTGCCAGCAGCTTATCTAGGTACACAGATACGCAGTATTTT. This sequence encodes CASSLSRYTDTQYF. Using reference TRBV13 and TRBJ2-3 for the parts outside the CDR3, the full variable domain is AAGVIQSPRHLIKEKRETATLKCYPIPRHDTVYWYQQGPGQDPQFLISFYEKMQSDKGSIPDRFSAQQFSDYHSELNMSSLELGDSALYFCASSLSRYTDTQYFGPGTRLTVL.

This clone was counted a single time. The same CDR3 also results from other DNA sequences found in this sample. The chain has TRBV5-6 and TRBJ2-5; D is perhaps TRBD1 (6 bases). Trimming cost V 4 bases and J 1 base, with 8 bases left between them. The CDR3 runs 13 residues. CDR1 is SGHDT, CDR2 YYEEEE, per germline. The CDR3 DNA sequence: TGTGCCAGCAGCCTGGACAGCCAAGAGACCCAGTACTTC. It codes for CASSLDSQETQYF.

This chain uses TRBV7-2 with TRBJ2-7; tentatively, D is TRBD2 (6 bases). Germline values: CDR1 SGHTA, CDR2 FQGNSA. Trimming pared 1 base from V and 6 bases from J, leaving 10 bases between. The length of the CDR3 is 13 residues. DNA for the CDR3: TGTGCCAGCAGCTTAGGGGGGGTCCTCGAGCAGTACTTC. Translating it yields CASSLGGVLEQYF.

This chain joins TRBV6-5 and TRBJ1-2; possibly TRBD1 for D (5 bases). Germline V gene sequence: CDR1 MNHEY, CDR2 SVGAGI. The CDR3 has 13 residues. V lost 7 bases and J 3 bases, leaving 12 bases between the germline ends. The CDR3 DNA reads TGTGCCAGCACCCAGGGATCCTACTATGGCTACACCTTC. Protein sequence: CASTQGSYYGYTF.

CDR3 loop: CASSPLADRVQDEQYF. In nucleotides, the CDR3 is TGTGCCAGCAGCCCCCTCGCGGACAGGGTTCAGGACGAGCAGTACTTC. The chain links TRBV21-1 to TRBJ2-7; the table's D call, TRBD1, was not checked against the DNA. TRBV21-1 is a recognized pseudogene. This CDR3 comprises 16 residues.

J is TRBJ2-3 and V is TRBV27, with 9 bases fitting TRBD2. This CDR3 is 21 amino acids long. Germline lookup yields CDR1 MNHEY and CDR2 SMNVEV (reference sequence). V dropped 6 bases and J dropped 5; count of bases not matched to a gene: 27. The CDR3 sequence: CASSRFAGRGEREAGEDTQYF. In DNA form, the CDR3 reads TGTGCCAGCAGCCGTTTTGCGGGTCGAGGGGAGCGGGAGGCTGGGGAAGATACGCAGTATTTT.

The rearrangement uses TRBV19 and TRBJ1-5, with TRBD1 as a possible D gene (5 bases). Trimming removed 4 bases at V and 2 bases at J, with 12 bases between. Germline V gives CDR1 LNHDA, CDR2 SQIVND (reference sequence). This CDR3 spans 15 amino acids. CDR3 bases: TGTGCCAGTAGTACACCGGGGGGAGGCAATCAGCCCCAGCATTTT. Its translation: CASSTPGGGNQPQHF.

This chain links TRBV2 with TRBJ1-3, with unresolved D. Germline loops: CDR1 SNHLY, CDR2 FYNNEI. There are 14 residues in the CDR3. With 4 bases removed from V and 1 base from J, the gap between germline ends came to 8 bases. In DNA, the CDR3 is TGTGCCAGCAGTGCTTCCGGGTCTGGAAACACCATATATTTT. Its translation: CASSASGSGNTIYF.

The chain combines TRBV6-1 with TRBJ1-1, with D perhaps TRBD1 (5 bases). This CDR3 region has 15 residues. Germline CDR1 reads MNHNS; CDR2 reads SASEGT. V was pared by 3 bases and J by 1 base, with 12 bases between. DNA of the CDR3: TGTGCCAGCAGTGACAGGGATTTGGAGAACACTGAAGCTTTCTTT. It translates to CASSDRDLENTEAFF.

The chain recombines TRBV28 with TRBJ2-2; 8 nucleotides match TRBD1. CDR1 and CDR2 (germline): MDHEN, SYDVKM. This CDR3 is 12 amino acids long. The CDR3 reads CVGQGNTGELFF. For the CDR3, the DNA is TGTGTAGGACAGGGGAACACCGGGGAGCTGTTTTTT. The variable domain in full, completed from reference TRBV28 and TRBJ2-2, reads DVKVTQSSRYLVKRTGEKVFLECVQDMDHENMFWYRQDPGLGLRLIYFSYDVKMKEKGDIPEGYSVSREKKERFSLILESASTNQTSMYLCVGQGNTGELFFGEGSRLTVL.

The CDR3 DNA follows: TGTGCCAGCTCACCGGAATTAGCAACGGGTGAAAAACTGTTTTTT. Translation: CASSPELATGEKLFF. V is TRBV18 and J is TRBJ1-4; D is undetermined. The CDR3 runs 15 residues. V lost 3 bases and J lost 7, with 15 bases in between. Germline-derived CDR1 and CDR2 are KGHSH and LQKENI.